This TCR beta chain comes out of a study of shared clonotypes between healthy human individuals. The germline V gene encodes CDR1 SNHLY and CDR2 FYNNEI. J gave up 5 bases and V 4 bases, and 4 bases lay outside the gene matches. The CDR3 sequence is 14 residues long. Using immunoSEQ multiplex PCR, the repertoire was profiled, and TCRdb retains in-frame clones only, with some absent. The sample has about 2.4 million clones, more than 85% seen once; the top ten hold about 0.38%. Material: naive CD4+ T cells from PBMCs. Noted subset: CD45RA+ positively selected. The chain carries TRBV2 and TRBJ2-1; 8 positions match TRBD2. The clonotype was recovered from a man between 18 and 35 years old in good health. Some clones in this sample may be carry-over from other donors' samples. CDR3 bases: TGTGCCAGCAGTGGGGTAGCGGGAAACAATGAGCAGTTCTTC. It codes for CASSGVAGNNEQFF.